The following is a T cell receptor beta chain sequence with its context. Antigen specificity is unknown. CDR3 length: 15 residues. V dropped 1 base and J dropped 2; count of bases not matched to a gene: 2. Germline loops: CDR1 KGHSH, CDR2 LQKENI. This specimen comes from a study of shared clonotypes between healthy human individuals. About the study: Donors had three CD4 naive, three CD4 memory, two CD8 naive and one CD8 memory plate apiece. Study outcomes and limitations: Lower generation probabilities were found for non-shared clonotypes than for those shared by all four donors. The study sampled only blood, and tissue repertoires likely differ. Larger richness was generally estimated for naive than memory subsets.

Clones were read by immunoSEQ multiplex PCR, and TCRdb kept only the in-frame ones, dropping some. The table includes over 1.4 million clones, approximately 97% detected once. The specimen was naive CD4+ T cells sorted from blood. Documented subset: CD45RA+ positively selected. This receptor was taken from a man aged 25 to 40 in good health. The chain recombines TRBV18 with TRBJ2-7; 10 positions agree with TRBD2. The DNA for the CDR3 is TGTGCCAGCTCACCACTTAGCGGGAGGACCTACGAGCAGTACTTC. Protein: CASSPLSGRTYEQYF.